The 10 T cell receptor beta chains presented below share a single source sample, sequenced in a study of T cells in Graves' hyperthyroidism and ophthalmopathy (dated by TCRdb to the late 2010s). Library preparation used multiplex PCR. Sequencing was carried out with an Illumina HiSeq 2000. The TCR beta CDR3 regions were amplified from RNA transcripts. The TCR CDR3 was subjected to a first round of RT-PCR using the HTBI primer set and the Qiagen OneStep RT-PCR kit. Using fastp trimming at Q25 and MiXCR clonotype assembly, TCRdb reanalyzed the public sequencing data and kept in-frame beta chains. Records with the same CDR3 protein are collapsed into one entry carrying the most frequent genes and DNA. Across this sample there are around 440,000 distinct CDR3 sequences, with 15% to 19% seen only once. The ten top clones hold 7.5% to 8% of the sample. Sequenced material: blood. These receptors originate from a woman in her late teens or twenties with Graves' hyperthyroidism.

The CDR3 DNA is TGTGCCAGTAGTATCTCAGGGTCTGGTGGCTACACCTTC. Encoded protein: CASSISGSGGYTF. The rearrangement links TRBV19 to TRBJ1-2; D is perhaps TRBD1 (5 bases). The CDR3 has 13 residues. V was cut by 3 bases and J by 7 bases, with 12 bases left in between. The germline CDR1 and CDR2 sequences are LNHDA and SQIVND (reference sequence).

This clonotype occurred many times. The chain joins TRBV12-3 or TRBV12-4 to TRBJ2-1; the match to TRBD2 covers 11 bases. Trimming took 6 bases from V and 0 from J; bases not matched to a gene: 16. The CDR3 has 20 amino acids. Here the CDR3 reads CASSPGGGELAGVSYNEQFF. In DNA, the CDR3 is TGTGCCAGCAGCCCCGGAGGAGGGGAACTAGCGGGAGTCTCCTACAATGAGCAGTTCTTC.

This clonotype showed up many times. This chain joins TRBV12-3 or TRBV12-4 and TRBJ2-5; 9 bases agree with TRBD1. The length of the CDR3 is 15 residues. V lost 4 bases, J lost 6 bases, and 9 bases stayed unmatched. The DNA of the CDR3 is TGTGCCAGCAGTTCCTGGACAGGGGCGGGGAAGACCCAGTACTTC. As protein: CASSSWTGAGKTQYF.

This clonotype was recorded at least ten times. The chain links TRBV18 to TRBJ1-1; a possible D gene is TRBD1 (5 bases). The germline gives CDR1 KGHSH, CDR2 LQKENI. Trimming pared 3 bases from V and 3 bases from J, leaving 11 bases between. CDR3 length equals 14 residues. The chain's CDR3 is CASSPAGGDTEAFF. The CDR3 coding sequence is TGTGCCAGCTCACCCGCCGGGGGGGACACTGAAGCTTTCTTT. Based on the CDR3 plus reference TRBV18 and TRBJ1-1, the full variable domain is NAGVMQNPRHLVRRRGQEARLRCSPMKGHSHVYWYRQLPEEGLKFMVYLQKENIIDESGMPKERFSAEFPKEGPSILRIQQVVRGDSAAYFCASSPAGGDTEAFFGQGTRLTVV.

This clonotype came up many times. The genes are TRBV7-9 and TRBJ2-7; D remains ambiguous. Trimming left V 3 bases short and J 1 base short, with 10 bases between. The CDR3 spans 14 residues. Per the germline V gene, CDR1 is SEHNR and CDR2 is FQNEAQ (reference sequence). In DNA, the CDR3 is TGTGCCAGCAGCTTTGACTTCCCGTCCTACGAGCAGTACTTC. Protein product: CASSFDFPSYEQYF.

This clonotype has a count of ten or more. The gene calls are TRBV19 and TRBJ1-5; 10 nucleotides agree with TRBD1. The CDR3 is made up of 14 amino acids. The V segment lost 6 bases and the J segment 7 bases; nucleotides outside the gene matches: 6. Per the germline V gene, CDR1 is LNHDA and CDR2 is SQIVND (reference sequence). The CDR3 region is CASRGTGAWQPQHF. The CDR3 DNA follows: TGTGCCAGTAGAGGGACAGGGGCTTGGCAGCCCCAGCATTTT.

This clonotype was counted ten times or more. The chain has TRBV5-1 and TRBJ2-7, with TRBD2 as a possible D gene (6 bases). This CDR3 is built from 14 residues. V was pared by 0 bases and J by 1 base, with 8 bases between. Germline CDR1 reads SGHRS; CDR2 reads YFSETQ. Written as DNA, the CDR3 is TGCGCCAGCAGCTTGGATGGAGGGTCCTACGAGCAGTACTTC. It specifies CASSLDGGSYEQYF.

The chain is built from TRBV27 and TRBJ1-3, with 9 bases lining up with TRBD1. V dropped 5 bases and J dropped 7; count of bases not matched to a gene: 6. The CDR3 loop spans 14 amino acids. The germline V gene has CDR1 MNHEY and CDR2 SMNVEV (reference sequence). The CDR3, as DNA: TGTGCCAGCAGTAGGGACAGGGAGATGAACACCATATATTTT. As protein: CASSRDREMNTIYF.

At least ten counts were recorded for this clonotype. This chain joins TRBV28 and TRBJ1-6; D uncertain. CDR3 length: 16 residues. V lost 5 bases and J lost 7, with 18 bases in between. Germline CDR1 and CDR2: MDHEN and SYDVKM. The CDR3 DNA is TGTGCCAGCAGTCCCCGGGTGTATGCTGCGAATTCACCCCTCCACTTT. Protein product: CASSPRVYAANSPLHF.

On this clonotype: This may be a read error: a much more frequent sequence differs by one nucleotide. The J gene is TRBJ1-1, the V gene TRBV12-5; perhaps TRBD1 as D (5 bases). Between the trimmed V and J ends, which lost 2 bases and 5 bases, there was a span of 12 bases. This CDR3 spans 14 amino acids. In germline, CDR1 is LGHNT, CDR2 FRNRAP. The CDR3 reads CASGLTSGVTEAFF. DNA for the CDR3: TGTGCTAGTGGTTTGACCTCGGGGGTTACTGAAGCTTTCTTT.